This T cell receptor beta chain emerged from a study of T-cell memory formation after mild COVID-19. To note about this clonotype: Antigen unknown.

cDNA libraries for TCR alpha and TCR beta, carrying sample barcodes and UMIs, came from 5'RACE with constant-segment primers. TCRdb recomputed calls from the 5' RACE reads with MiXCR, one row per CDR3 protein. The profile shows about 400,000 distinct CDR3 sequences, around 22% of them singletons. Broader study findings: The finding that pre-infection memory included some responding clones suggested that cross-reactive memory joined. Clones that got smaller from day 15 to 85 had even CD4/CD8, while clones growing later tipped toward CD4+. The main location of contracting CD4+ clones was CM and EM, and that of contracting CD8+ clones was EMRA.

CDR1 and CDR2 (germline): SGHVS, FNYEAQ. The CDR3 length is 16 residues. J gave up 2 bases and V 1 base, and 5 bases lay outside the gene matches. The sequence was collected from an adult woman who had mild COVID-19 (a few samples of this study predate the infection). Cell type and time point are not known. The genes are TRBV7-6 and TRBJ1-1; 9 positions agree with TRBD1. The sample was PBMCs or a T cell subset sorted from them (not recorded which). The CDR3 DNA is TGTGCCAGCAGCTTAGGGGGGACAGGGATCAACACTGAAGCTTTCTTT. Its protein is CASSLGGTGINTEAFF.